Sequencing of this TCR beta chain was carried out in a study of prognosis after radiotherapy for stage I lung cancer. Study overall: Some 14 patients presented with newly diagnosed primary stage I lung tumors, and a few carried oligometastatic NSCLC following surgical resection of the primary tumor.

Genomic DNA served as the source from which two-round multiplex PCR generated TCR beta CDR3 amplicons. Initially, in first-round PCR, primers specific to each TRBV and TRBJ gene were used. MiXCR, run by TCRdb on the multiplex PCR reads, gives a single entry per CDR3 protein. This table holds about 31,000 distinct CDR3 sequences, 25% to 40% found once. Study conclusions and caveats: Diminished Shannon entropy following stereotactic body radiation therapy characterized patients who developed distant metastases. Patients given stereotactic body radiation therapy showed fewer unique TCR clones afterward, median about 9,700 versus 6,500.

This clonotype was picked up a small number of times. Antigen: not known. All patients were node-negative on CT and PET/CT, without prior chemotherapy, radiotherapy or other malignancies. This clonotype was sampled from a donor aged 50 or older with non-small cell lung cancer. The sample here was PBMCs, taken before or after stereotactic body radiation therapy (not recorded which).

The CDR3 sequence is CAWSARLAGDQETQYF. In nucleotides, the CDR3 is TGTGCCTGGAGTGCCAGACTAGCGGGAGATCAAGAGACCCAGTACTTC. The chain carries TRBV30 and TRBJ2-5; 12 bases are a match to TRBD2. The CDR3 length is 16 residues. Looked up from germline, CDR1 is GTSNPN and CDR2 is SVGIG (reference sequence). V dropped 1 base and J dropped 2; count of bases not matched to a gene: 5.